The clone carrying this TCR beta chain was recorded a few times. Antigen unknown. The sample is drawn from a study of beta chain features in type 1 diabetes. The study, taken as a whole, reports: There was a possibility that cDNA sequencing over-represented cells with high TCR expression. TCRB CDR3s were moderately but significantly shorter in Type 1 diabetes patients in all four CD4+ subsets. In patients and controls equally, PCR might favor templates that are shorter. Diminished insertions and augmented deletions at VDJ junctions characterized type 1 diabetes patients. Within patients, naive, central memory and Treg TCRB repertoires seemed more similar than within healthy donors.

The isolated RNA, all of it, was reverse transcribed, so expressed TCRB transcripts were what got sequenced. Sequencing was performed with immunoSEQ multiplex PCR; in TCRdb, only in-frame clones are kept and a portion is missing. The sample lists around 710,000 clones; roughly 12% were seen once. Sequencing was performed on naive CD4+ T cells from blood. This TCR came from a man between 25 and 39 years old with type 1 diabetes.

CDR3 nucleotide sequence: TGCGCCAGCAGCCAAGGCGCGGGACAGCCTATCTCCTACGAGCAGTACTTC. Translated, it gives CASSQGAGQPISYEQYF. The chain uses TRBV4-3 and TRBJ2-7; tentative D call: TRBD1 (7 bases). The CDR3 has 17 amino acids. V lost 1 base, J lost 0 bases, and 16 bases lay in between. Germline V gives CDR1 LGHNA, CDR2 YSLEER.